The 28 T cell receptor beta chains listed next were all sequenced from one sample in a study of T cell changes during pregnancy in multiple sclerosis. Repertoires were generated with immunoSEQ multiplex PCR, while TCRdb's copy carries only in-frame clones and drops some. Among tens of thousands of clones listed, approximately 91% were seen once. The sequencing used peripheral blood, collected in the second trimester of pregnancy. Receptor source: a female donor in good health, enrolled as a control in a pregnancy study.

The chain joins TRBV27 to TRBJ1-5; 9 bases are shared with TRBD1. The CDR3 length is 14 residues. Germline lookup yields CDR1 MNHEY and CDR2 SMNVEV (reference sequence). V was clipped by 5 bases and J by 5 bases; unmatched bases: 4. The CDR3 loop is CASSLQGAYQPQHF. CDR3 coding DNA: TGTGCCAGCAGTCTACAGGGGGCGTATCAGCCCCAGCATTTT.

This rearrangement joins TRBV28 to TRBJ1-2; TRBD1 matches 7 bases. V trimming: 2 bases; J trimming: 4 bases; junction bases outside the gene matches: 7. Germline-derived CDR1 and CDR2 are MDHEN and SYDVKM. CDR3 length: 15 amino acids. CDR3 loop: CASSLQGVVAYGYTF. CDR3 coding DNA: TGTGCCAGCAGTTTACAGGGGGTGGTTGCCTATGGCTACACCTTC.

The V and J genes are TRBV2 and TRBJ1-2; unclear D gene. Germline V gene data show CDR1 as SNHLY and CDR2 as FYNNEI. Deletions cut 8 bases from V and 5 bases from J, with 12 bases between. The CDR3 has 12 residues. The CDR3 sequence is CASRRREYGYTF. The CDR3 coding sequence is TGTGCCAGCCGGAGGAGGGAATATGGCTACACCTTC.

Here the CDR3 DNA reads TGCAGCGTTAATACCGGGACAGGCTACACCTTC. Protein product: CSVNTGTGYTF. The chain couples TRBV29-1 to TRBJ1-2; D possibly corresponds to TRBD1 (6 bases). The V gene lost 5 bases and the J gene lost 8 bases, with 12 bases spanning the gap. The CDR3 runs to 11 residues. Germline V gene data show CDR1 as SQVTM and CDR2 as ANQGSEA.

The rearrangement links TRBV28 to TRBJ1-1; D gene uncertain. Trimming stripped 6 bases from V and 0 bases from J, with 5 bases between. CDR1 MDHEN and CDR2 SYDVKM come from the germline V gene. CDR3 length: 12 amino acids. CDR3 bases: TGTGCCAGCAGCCTAATGAACACTGAAGCTTTCTTT. Protein product: CASSLMNTEAFF. Combining the CDR3 with reference TRBV28 and TRBJ1-1 gives the whole variable domain DVKVTQSSRYLVKRTGEKVFLECVQDMDHENMFWYRQDPGLGLRLIYFSYDVKMKEKGDIPEGYSVSREKKERFSLILESASTNQTSMYLCASSLMNTEAFFGQGTRLTVV.

The gene calls are TRBV30 and TRBJ1-1; TRBD1 matches at 8 bases. The CDR3 totals 14 residues. Unmatched junction bases numbered 4, after V lost 0 bases and J lost 4 bases. The V gene's germline CDR1 is GTSNPN and CDR2 SVGIG (reference sequence). CDR3 region: CAWSVGQGPTEAFF. The CDR3 DNA reads TGTGCCTGGAGTGTAGGACAGGGTCCCACTGAAGCTTTCTTT.

The J gene is TRBJ2-1, the V gene TRBV2, with 7 positions matching TRBD1. The CDR3 consists of 16 residues. The trim removed 6 bases at V and 7 bases at J, leaving 15 bases unmatched. CDR1 is SNHLY and CDR2 is FYNNEI in the germline V gene. The CDR3: CASRPRPTRGYNEQFF. The DNA of the CDR3 is TGTGCCAGCAGACCCAGACCCACCAGGGGGTATAATGAGCAGTTCTTC.

V and J are TRBV11-3 and TRBJ2-5, with 8 bases aligning to TRBD1. J gave up 5 bases and V 5 bases, and 10 bases lay outside the gene matches. This CDR3 comprises 15 residues. CDR1 is SGHNT and CDR2 is YENEEA in the germline V gene. CDR3 region: CASSLRTGRGETQYF. The CDR3 DNA sequence: TGTGCCAGCAGCCTCCGGACAGGGAGAGGCGAGACCCAGTACTTC.

J is TRBJ2-5 and V is TRBV9, with TRBD2 as a possible D gene (5 bases). CDR1 and CDR2 from the germline V gene are SGDLS and YYNGEE. Trimming removed 0 bases from V and 10 bases from J, with 19 bases in between. The CDR3 totals 15 residues. The CDR3: CASSVGPTAVSSQYF. The CDR3 region has the DNA TGTGCCAGCAGCGTAGGTCCCACAGCGGTATCGAGCCAGTACTTC.

The chain is built from TRBV5-1 and TRBJ2-5; D unclear. Germline V gene lookup returns CDR1 SGHRS and CDR2 YFSETQ. V lost 1 base to trimming and J lost 5 bases, with 9 bases between them. The CDR3 spans 13 residues. The CDR3 spells CASSLIFEETQYF. In DNA form, the CDR3 reads TGCGCCAGCAGCTTGATATTCGAGGAGACCCAGTACTTC.

This clone appeared once. CDR3 region: CASSPIAGLADYEQYF. The CDR3 nucleotides are TGTGCCAGCAGCCCCATCGCGGGACTAGCGGACTACGAGCAGTACTTC. The chain carries TRBV28 and TRBJ2-7, with 11 bases identical to TRBD2. CDR3 size: 16 residues. V lost 6 bases, J lost 3 bases, and 10 bases stayed unmatched. Per the germline V gene, CDR1 is MDHEN and CDR2 is SYDVKM. The complete variable domain, with remaining parts taken from reference TRBV28 and TRBJ2-7, reads DVKVTQSSRYLVKRTGEKVFLECVQDMDHENMFWYRQDPGLGLRLIYFSYDVKMKEKGDIPEGYSVSREKKERFSLILESASTNQTSMYLCASSPIAGLADYEQYFGPGTRLTVT.

The chain recombines TRBV6-1 with TRBJ1-6; D remains ambiguous. CDR3 length: 14 amino acids. CDR1 is MNHNS and CDR2 is SASEGT in the germline V gene. The V end lost 3 bases, the J end lost 9 bases, and 12 bases lay between the germline ends. CDR3 sequence reads: CASSDGVTGSPLHF. CDR3 nucleotide sequence: TGTGCCAGCAGTGACGGGGTTACTGGTTCACCCCTCCACTTT.

The chain employs TRBV29-1 and TRBJ1-2, with 9 positions matching TRBD1. The germline V gene has CDR1 SQVTM and CDR2 ANQGSEA. The CDR3 covers 16 residues. Trimming cost V 3 bases and J 4 bases; bases outside gene matches: 12. CDR3 region: CSVDKSNRGLSYGYTF. The CDR3 DNA reads TGCAGCGTTGACAAATCAAACAGGGGGCTGAGCTATGGCTACACCTTC.

The rearrangement joins TRBV4-3 to TRBJ2-3, with 7 bases lining up with TRBD1. The trim removed 5 bases at V and 9 bases at J, leaving 11 bases unmatched. The CDR3 extends over 14 amino acids. Germline V gene data show CDR1 as LGHNA and CDR2 as YSLEER. CDR3: CASSARDRIDTQYF. The CDR3 DNA sequence: TGCGCCAGCAGCGCTCGGGACAGAATAGACACGCAGTATTTT.

This chain uses TRBV7-3 with TRBJ2-7; 9 bases fit TRBD1. The J segment lost 5 bases and the V segment lost 0 bases, leaving 5 bases of the junction unmatched. Germline-derived CDR1 and CDR2 are SGHTA and FQGTGA. The CDR3 totals 15 residues. CDR3 region: CASSLTGTGIHEQYF. For the CDR3, the DNA is TGTGCCAGCAGCTTAACTGGGACAGGGATCCACGAGCAGTACTTC. Combining the CDR3 with reference TRBV7-3 and TRBJ2-7 gives the whole variable domain GAGVSQTPSNKVTEKGKYVELRCDPISGHTALYWYRQSLGQGPEFLIYFQGTGAADDSGLPNDRFFAVRPEGSVSTLKIQRTERGDSAVYLCASSLTGTGIHEQYFGPGTRLTVT.

The sample holds one count of this clone. The V gene is TRBV7-2, the J gene TRBJ2-6, with a tentative D call TRBD1 (5 bases). Trimming removed 0 bases at V and 1 base at J, with 7 bases between. Germline V gives CDR1 SGHTA, CDR2 FQGNSA. The length of the CDR3 is 16 residues. The CDR3 spells CASSLAGPSGANVLTF. The CDR3 DNA is TGTGCCAGCAGCTTAGCGGGGCCATCTGGGGCCAACGTCCTGACTTTC.

The chain combines TRBV15 with TRBJ2-7; D might be TRBD1 (6 bases). V lost 4 bases, J lost 0 bases, and 13 bases lay in between. Germline CDR1 and CDR2: LNHNV and YYDKDF (reference sequence). The length of the CDR3 is 15 residues. The CDR3 here is CATSTGTTNSYEQYF. The CDR3 nucleotides read TGTGCCACCAGCACCGGGACAACGAACTCCTACGAGCAGTACTTC.

This clone has just a few counts. The gene calls are TRBV23-1 and TRBJ2-1, with 9 bases lining up with TRBD2. TRBV23-1 is an ORF, with its function uncertain. V gave up 1 base and J gave up 8 bases; unmatched junction bases: 12. This CDR3 has 17 residues. For the CDR3, the DNA is TGCGCCAGCAGTCAATTCCTCGCGGGAGGGCTCTCGGATGAGCAGTTCTTC. Protein sequence: CASSQFLAGGLSDEQFF.

This chain uses TRBV29-1 with TRBJ1-2; the match to TRBD1 covers 8 bases. Trimming took 5 bases from V and 6 from J; bases not matched to a gene: 14. Germline V gene sequence: CDR1 SQVTM, CDR2 ANQGSEA. CDR3 length equals 15 residues. CDR3 DNA sequence: TGCAGCGTTCTAACTGGACAGGGCCGGAGGGATGGCTACACCTTC. It specifies CSVLTGQGRRDGYTF.

The rearrangement joins TRBV5-1 to TRBJ2-7; weak D call: TRBD1 (5 bases). The V gene lost 4 bases and the J gene lost 5 bases, with 16 bases spanning the gap. Germline CDR1 is SGHRS and CDR2 is YFSETQ. The CDR3 extends over 14 amino acids. CDR3 sequence: CASSPFTDKNEQYF. In DNA form, the CDR3 reads TGCGCCAGCAGCCCCTTTACGGACAAAAACGAGCAGTACTTC.

The chain has TRBV9 and TRBJ2-2; 9 positions match TRBD2. Germline CDR1 is SGDLS and CDR2 is YYNGEE. The junction had 4 bases not matched to a gene; V was cut back by 5 bases and J by 5 bases. The CDR3 has 14 residues. Here the CDR3 DNA reads TGTGCCAGCAGTCTAGCGGGAAGGACCGGGGAGCTGTTTTTT. It specifies CASSLAGRTGELFF.

The chain employs TRBV19 and TRBJ1-5, with 8 bases fitting TRBD1. Trimming took 1 base from V and 5 from J; bases not matched to a gene: 7. Germline CDR1 LNHDA, CDR2 SQIVND (reference sequence). The CDR3 extends over 16 amino acids. The CDR3 spells CASSIGPRGLYQPQHF. CDR3 DNA: TGTGCCAGTAGTATAGGCCCCAGGGGGCTGTATCAGCCCCAGCATTTT.

CDR3 region: CASSLASIVSSGATDTQYF. CDR3 sequence (DNA): TGTGCCAGCAGCTTGGCCTCGATCGTATCGTCAGGGGCCACAGATACGCAGTATTTT. This rearrangement joins TRBV5-4 to TRBJ2-3; D is possibly TRBD1 (6 bases). CDR3 length: 19 residues. V was clipped by 0 bases and J by 2 bases, with 22 bases between them. Germline CDR1 is SGHNT and CDR2 is YYREEE (reference sequence). Full variable domain (outside the CDR3, taken from reference TRBV5-4 and TRBJ2-3): ETGVTQSPTHLIKTRGQQVTLRCSSQSGHNTVSWYQQALGQGPQFIFQYYREEENGRGNFPPRFSGLQFPNYSSELNVNALELDDSALYLCASSLASIVSSGATDTQYFGPGTRLTVL.

The CDR3 sequence is CAIGRSHRSSYEQYF. As DNA, the CDR3 is TGTGCCATCGGCCGATCACATCGCAGCTCCTACGAGCAGTACTTC. This chain uses TRBV10-3 with TRBJ2-7, with no clear D. The V gene's germline CDR1 is ENHRY and CDR2 SYGVKD. The V end was cut by 8 bases, the J end by 0 bases, with 17 bases between. This CDR3 spans 15 amino acids.

The gene calls are TRBV6-1 and TRBJ1-1; D uncertain. From germline, CDR1 is MNHNS and CDR2 SASEGT. The CDR3 covers 12 residues. V gave up 3 bases and J gave up 10 bases, with 12 bases separating them. DNA of the CDR3: TGTGCCAGCAGTGAGTACGGGGAGGGAGCTTTCTTT. Its translation: CASSEYGEGAFF.

The chain has TRBV7-6 and TRBJ2-2, with 8 bases that match TRBD1. This CDR3 contains 15 residues. CDR1 is SGHVS, CDR2 FNYEAQ, per germline. V shed 6 bases, J shed 1 base, and the junction held 4 bases outside the gene matches. In DNA form, the CDR3 reads TGTGCCAGCAGACCCGGGACAGGGAACACCGGGGAGCTGTTTTTT. This codes for CASRPGTGNTGELFF.

This chain connects TRBV5-8 to TRBJ2-6; D is unclear. V was clipped by 1 base and J by 1 base, with 6 bases between them. The CDR3 extends over 15 amino acids. From germline, CDR1 is SGHTS and CDR2 YDEGEE. The DNA of the CDR3 is TGTGCCAGCAGCTTGATTTCTTCTGGGGCCAACGTCCTGACTTTC. Its protein product is CASSLISSGANVLTF.

This clone has just one count. The V and J genes are TRBV6-5 and TRBJ2-5; 11 nucleotides match TRBD1. The CDR3 is 14 amino acids. The germline V gene has CDR1 MNHEY and CDR2 SVGAGI. The ends lost 6 bases at V and 4 bases at J; junction bases unmatched: 4. Written as DNA, the CDR3 is TGTGCCAGCAGGGGGACAGGGGGTTCAGAGACCCAGTACTTC. Residues: CASRGTGGSETQYF.